These 21 T cell receptor beta chains originate from one sample sequenced in a study of T cell responses to AZD1222 COVID-19 vaccine. Measured with immunoSEQ multiplex PCR; TCRdb has only the in-frame clones, and not every one. The data hold more than 95,000 clones, with around 88% observed a single time. The sequenced sample was peripheral blood, obtained on day 0 of AZD1222 vaccination. The receptors were gathered from an adult in good health.

The rearrangement links TRBV28 to TRBJ2-7; D may correspond to TRBD1 or TRBD2 (5 bases each). V was shortened by 7 bases and J by 0 bases, with 22 bases between the two germline ends. The CDR3 extends over 17 amino acids. Germline V gives CDR1 MDHEN, CDR2 SYDVKM. The CDR3 loop reads CASTALSGTSYSYEQYF. The CDR3 nucleotides are TGTGCCAGCACCGCTCTCTCTGGGACGTCCTACTCCTACGAGCAGTACTTC.

The chain employs TRBV24-1 and TRBJ2-1, with D hard to call. V was clipped by 1 base and J by 3 bases, with 0 bases between them. Germline V gives CDR1 KGHDR, CDR2 SFDVKD. This CDR3 has 12 amino acids. CDR3 DNA sequence: TGTGCCACCAGTGATTTCTACAATGAGCAGTTCTTC. Amino acid sequence: CATSDFYNEQFF.

V usage is TRBV7-2 and J usage is TRBJ2-1, with TRBD1 as a possible D gene (6 bases). Germline V CDR1 and CDR2: SGHTA, FQGNSA. The V end was cut by 4 bases, the J end by 6 bases, with 13 bases between. The CDR3 has 14 residues. CDR3 bases: TGTGCCAGCAGCTATCCGGGACAACCCAATGAGCAGTTCTTC. This translates into CASSYPGQPNEQFF. Based on the CDR3 plus reference TRBV7-2 and TRBJ2-1, the full variable domain is GAGVSQSPSNKVTEKGKDVELRCDPISGHTALYWYRQSLGQGLEFLIYFQGNSAPDKSGLPSDRFSAERTGGSVSTLTIQRTQQEDSAVYLCASSYPGQPNEQFFGPGTRLTVL.

The V gene is TRBV9, the J gene TRBJ2-7; D is unclear. The CDR3 runs to 15 residues. Germline-derived CDR1 and CDR2 are SGDLS and YYNGEE. V shed 4 bases and J shed 3 bases, with 17 bases lying between them. The DNA of the CDR3 is TGTGCCAGCAGCAAACGTCCCGAACTTCTCTACGAGCAGTACTTC. Translation gives CASSKRPELLYEQYF.

The chain is built from TRBV10-3 and TRBJ1-6; D may be TRBD1 (5 bases). Germline CDR1 and CDR2: ENHRY and SYGVKD. The CDR3 extends over 18 amino acids. V lost 4 bases and J 7 bases, leaving 23 bases between the germline ends. CDR3 residues: CAISVDPGLTGLNSPLHF. Here the CDR3 DNA reads TGTGCCATCAGTGTGGACCCGGGACTTACCGGATTAAATTCACCCCTCCACTTT.

This chain joins TRBV7-9 and TRBJ2-7; 12 bases line up with TRBD1. Trimming at V came to 1 base and at J to 7 bases, leaving 5 bases not matched to a gene. CDR1 and CDR2 (germline): SEHNR, FQNEAQ (reference sequence). This CDR3 comprises 15 residues. CDR3 sequence reads: CASSLGGTGGREQYF. CDR3 DNA sequence: TGTGCCAGCAGCTTAGGAGGGACAGGGGGCCGGGAGCAGTACTTC.

The sample holds a few counts of this clone. The CDR3 loop is CASSLKGLDGYTF. The CDR3 DNA reads TGTGCCAGCAGCTTAAAGGGATTAGACGGCTACACCTTC. The V and J genes are TRBV7-9 and TRBJ1-2; D not certain. The CDR3 has 13 residues. Germline values: CDR1 SEHNR, CDR2 FQNEAQ (reference sequence). Trimming stripped 2 bases from V and 8 bases from J, with 12 bases between. Supplemented by reference TRBV7-9 and TRBJ1-2, the full variable domain reads DTGVSQNPRHKITKRGQNVTFRCDPISEHNRLYWYRQTLGQGPEFLTYFQNEAQLEKSRLLSDRFSAERPKGSFSTLEIQRTEQGDSAMYLCASSLKGLDGYTFGSGTRLTVV.

The chain recombines TRBV7-2 with TRBJ2-6; 10 bases line up with TRBD1. The germline gives CDR1 SGHTA, CDR2 FQGNSA. V lost 4 bases and J lost 1; bases outside the gene matches: 4. The CDR3 sequence is 17 residues long. CDR3 loop: CASSSGQGQSGANVLTF. DNA of the CDR3: TGTGCCAGCAGCTCGGGACAGGGGCAATCTGGGGCCAACGTCCTGACTTTC. Full variable domain (outside the CDR3, taken from reference TRBV7-2 and TRBJ2-6): GAGVSQSPSNKVTEKGKDVELRCDPISGHTALYWYRQSLGQGLEFLIYFQGNSAPDKSGLPSDRFSAERTGGSVSTLTIQRTQQEDSAVYLCASSSGQGQSGANVLTFGAGSRLTVL.

The V gene is TRBV7-2, the J gene TRBJ1-2; tentatively, D is TRBD1 (6 bases). Germline values: CDR1 SGHTA, CDR2 FQGNSA. V was shortened by 5 bases and J by 4 bases, with 14 bases between the two germline ends. The CDR3 loop spans 14 amino acids. In DNA, the CDR3 is TGTGCCAGCAGCCTAAGACAGGACATCTATGGCTACACCTTC. Translating it yields CASSLRQDIYGYTF. The full variable domain, in which reference TRBV7-2 and TRBJ1-2 provide the parts outside the CDR3, is GAGVSQSPSNKVTEKGKDVELRCDPISGHTALYWYRQSLGQGLEFLIYFQGNSAPDKSGLPSDRFSAERTGGSVSTLTIQRTQQEDSAVYLCASSLRQDIYGYTFGSGTRLTVV.

The genes are TRBV25-1 and TRBJ1-3, with D possibly matching TRBD1 (6 bases). V shed 3 bases and J shed 4 bases, with 7 bases lying between them. Germline V gene data show CDR1 as MGHDK and CDR2 as SYGVNS. The CDR3 contains 13 residues. The CDR3 loop is CASSDDRGNTIYF. The CDR3 DNA reads TGTGCCAGCAGTGACGACAGGGGAAACACCATATATTTT.

The V and J genes are TRBV7-2 and TRBJ2-7; TRBD2 aligns across 8 bases. The ends lost 0 bases at V and 6 bases at J; junction bases unmatched: 4. Germline-derived CDR1 and CDR2 are SGHTA and FQGNSA. There are 14 residues in the CDR3. Here the CDR3 DNA reads TGTGCCAGCAGCTTAGCGCCTAGCGGGCCCGAGCAGTACTTC. Amino acid sequence: CASSLAPSGPEQYF.

This clone was seen a few times. The V and J genes are TRBV28 and TRBJ2-2, with 10 bases identical to TRBD1. V trimming: 6 bases; J trimming: 3 bases; junction bases outside the gene matches: 10. There are 17 residues in the CDR3. In germline, CDR1 is MDHEN, CDR2 SYDVKM. The CDR3 DNA reads as TGTGCCAGCAGGCCGCACCGGGACAGGGGTCACACCGGGGAGCTGTTTTTT. Protein: CASRPHRDRGHTGELFF.

This clone was detected only once. This chain joins TRBV14 and TRBJ1-2; 7 bases map to TRBD1. J lost 8 bases, V lost 4 bases, and 7 bases had no gene match. The CDR3 is 13 residues long. In germline, CDR1 is SGHDN, CDR2 FVKESK. The CDR3 region has the DNA TGTGCCAGCAGCCGGAACAGGGGAGGGGGCTACACCTTC. Translated: CASSRNRGGGYTF.

The chain carries TRBV5-5 and TRBJ1-6; TRBD1 might be the D (5 bases). V was pared by 5 bases and J by 5 bases, with 17 bases between. Germline V gene lookup returns CDR1 SGHKS and CDR2 YYEKEE (reference sequence). The CDR3 totals 16 residues. CDR3 bases: TGTGCCAGCAGACCGGGGCCCAATTCGGATAATTCACCCCTCCACTTT. Amino acids: CASRPGPNSDNSPLHF.

V gene TRBV6-5 combines with J gene TRBJ1-3, with 10 bases identical to TRBD1. CDR1 is MNHEY and CDR2 is SVGAGI in the germline V gene. V lost 0 bases to trimming and J lost 10 bases; unmatched junction nucleotides: 9. CDR3 length equals 16 residues. As DNA, the CDR3 is TGTGCCAGCAGTTACTCGGGACAGGGGAATATGGGAACCATATATTTT. Translating gives CASSYSGQGNMGTIYF.

The genes are TRBV6-4 and TRBJ1-2; D possibly corresponds to TRBD1 (5 bases). Germline V gene lookup returns CDR1 MRHNA and CDR2 SNTAGT. Deletions cut 4 bases from V and 4 bases from J, with 10 bases between. The length of the CDR3 is 13 residues. The CDR3 DNA sequence: TGTGCCAGCAGTGTCCAGGGTGGCTATGGCTACACCTTC. It is translated as CASSVQGGYGYTF.

The rearrangement joins TRBV15 to TRBJ2-7; TRBD1 matches 8 bases. The CDR3 length is 14 residues. V dropped 0 bases and J dropped 5; count of bases not matched to a gene: 3. CDR1 and CDR2 (germline): LNHNV, YYDKDF (reference sequence). The CDR3 region is CATSRDQGADEQYF. DNA for the CDR3: TGTGCCACCAGCAGAGATCAGGGGGCAGACGAGCAGTACTTC.

CDR3 sequence (DNA): TGCGCCAGCAGCCGTAGCGGGGATTTCCAAGAGACCCAGTACTTC. Its protein is CASSRSGDFQETQYF. V usage is TRBV5-1 and J usage is TRBJ2-5; 8 bases line up with TRBD2. CDR1 and CDR2 (germline): SGHRS, YFSETQ. J lost 1 base, V lost 4 bases, and 6 bases had no gene match. The CDR3 sequence is 15 residues long.

The chain is built from TRBV18 and TRBJ1-5; D is uncertain. The CDR3 is 13 amino acids. Germline CDR1 reads KGHSH; CDR2 reads LQKENI. V was cut by 6 bases and J by 3 bases, with 9 bases left in between. The CDR3 region has the DNA TGTGCCAGCTCGGACGGGGACAATCAGCCCCAGCATTTT. Translation: CASSDGDNQPQHF.

This clone was detected only once. This chain uses TRBV5-1 with TRBJ1-1; no reliable D call. V was trimmed by 4 bases and J by 9 bases, leaving 16 bases between them. CDR3 length equals 13 residues. Germline loops: CDR1 SGHRS, CDR2 YFSETQ. The chain's CDR3 is CASSEPTLTKAFF. CDR3 in DNA: TGCGCCAGCAGCGAACCAACTCTAACGAAAGCTTTCTTT.

This chain joins TRBV5-1 and TRBJ1-2; 10 positions agree with TRBD1. Germline CDR1 is SGHRS and CDR2 is YFSETQ. V gave up 3 bases and J gave up 2 bases; unmatched junction bases: 4. This CDR3 region has 15 residues. CDR3 sequence: CASSSGQGTNYGYTF. The DNA of the CDR3 is TGCGCCAGCAGCTCGGGACAGGGGACCAACTATGGCTACACCTTC.